The clone carrying this T cell receptor (beta chain) occurred many times. Antigen unknown. The entry originates in a study of regulatory T cells in long-lasting Graves disease. Study summary: Those with persistent Graves' disease had received antithyroid drugs for over 5 years with positive TSH receptor antibodies.

Noted time point: persistent/refractory GD, antithyroid drugs over 5 years with positive TRAb. The authors made the TCR library using RNA they extracted from PBMCs. Criteria from the American Thyroid Association guidelines were applied to diagnose Graves' disease. The V and J ends lost 8 bases and 0 bases respectively, with 11 bases between them. Per germline, CDR1 MDHEN and CDR2 SYDVKM. The CDR3 contains 14 residues. iRepertoire HTBI primers and Arm-PCR of CDR3 regions built TCR beta libraries. Methods used by the authors: Gene usage covered 62 TRBV and 14 TRBJ segments. TCRdb re-analysed the multiplex PCR reads in MiXCR, keeping a single row per CDR3 protein. The V and J calls were determined by TCRdb, not by the authors. The sample has about 400,000 distinct CDR3 sequences; less than 25% are singletons. Study-wide results and caveats: Not thyroid tissue but only peripheral blood was studied.

The chain uses TRBV28 and TRBJ2-4; the D is unclear. Sequenced material: peripheral blood mononuclear cells (PBMCs), taken when the disease was refractory, from a patient treated with antithyroid drugs. This receptor was identified in a female donor with Graves disease. In nucleotides, the CDR3 is TGTGCCAGCTCATCACACCTAGCCAAAAACATTCAGTACTTC. Amino acids: CASSSHLAKNIQYF. Drawing the rest from reference TRBV28 and TRBJ2-4, the complete variable domain is DVKVTQSSRYLVKRTGEKVFLECVQDMDHENMFWYRQDPGLGLRLIYFSYDVKMKEKGDIPEGYSVSREKKERFSLILESASTNQTSMYLCASSSHLAKNIQYFGAGTRLSVL.